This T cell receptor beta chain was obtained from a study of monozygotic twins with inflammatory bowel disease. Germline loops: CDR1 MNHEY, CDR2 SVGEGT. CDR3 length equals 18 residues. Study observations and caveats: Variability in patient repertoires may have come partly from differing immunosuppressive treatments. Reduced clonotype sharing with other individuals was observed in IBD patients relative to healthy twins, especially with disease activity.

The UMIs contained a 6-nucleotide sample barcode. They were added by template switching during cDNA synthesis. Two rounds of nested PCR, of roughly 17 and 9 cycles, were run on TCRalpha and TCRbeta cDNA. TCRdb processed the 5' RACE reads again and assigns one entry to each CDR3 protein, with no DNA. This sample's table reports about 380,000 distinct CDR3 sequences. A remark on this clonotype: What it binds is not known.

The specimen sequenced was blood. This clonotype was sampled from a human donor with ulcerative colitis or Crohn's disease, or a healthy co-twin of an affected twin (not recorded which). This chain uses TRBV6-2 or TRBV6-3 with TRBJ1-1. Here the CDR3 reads CASTQLRRTGSMNTEAFF.